The 20 T cell receptor beta chains below come from one sample, sequenced in a study of siplizumab effects on memory and regulatory T cells. TCRdb keeps only in-frame clones here, not all; method: immunoSEQ multiplex PCR. In the table there are approximately 94,000 clones, about nine tenths of which are singletons. Sequencing was done on a sample of CD4+ T cells sorted from blood. These receptors were obtained from a human donor in good health.

This chain uses TRBV25-1 with TRBJ2-7; D remains ambiguous. The CDR3 sequence is 13 residues long. The germline V gene has CDR1 MGHDK and CDR2 SYGVNS. The V and J ends lost 6 bases and 4 bases respectively, with 13 bases between them. CDR3 coding DNA: TGTGCCAGCAGATTCGGCGCAACGTACGAGCAGTACTTC. The encoded protein is CASRFGATYEQYF.

The J gene is TRBJ2-5, the V gene TRBV10-3; D remains ambiguous. V lost 5 bases to trimming and J lost 3 bases, with 10 bases between them. CDR1 and CDR2 (germline): ENHRY, SYGVKD. The CDR3 has 13 residues. CDR3 nucleotide sequence: TGTGCCATCAGTTGGTCGCCGAAAGAGACCCAGTACTTC. This gives the protein CAISWSPKETQYF.

The chain links TRBV5-1 to TRBJ2-7; the match to TRBD2 covers 16 bases. CDR1 is SGHRS and CDR2 is YFSETQ in the germline V gene. CDR3 length equals 17 residues. The junction had 8 bases not matched to a gene; V was cut back by 3 bases and J by 5 bases. This CDR3 reads CASSSPEGTSGGDEQYF. CDR3 DNA sequence: TGCGCCAGCAGCTCGCCCGAGGGGACTAGCGGGGGGGACGAGCAGTACTTC.

J is TRBJ1-2 and V is TRBV5-5; D unclear. The V gene lost 1 base and the J gene lost 7 bases, with 17 bases spanning the gap. The V gene's germline CDR1 is SGHKS and CDR2 YYEKEE (reference sequence). The CDR3 spans 15 residues. CDR3 amino acids: CASSLRVLGSGGYTF. The CDR3, as DNA: TGTGCCAGCAGCTTGAGGGTTCTGGGGTCGGGTGGCTACACCTTC.

This chain connects TRBV7-2 to TRBJ2-3; the D gene is possibly TRBD1 (5 bases). Germline lookup yields CDR1 SGHTA and CDR2 FQGNSA. CDR3 length: 14 residues. V shed 3 bases and J shed 2 bases, with 9 bases lying between them. CDR3: CASSFRQSTDTQYF. CDR3 nucleotide sequence: TGTGCCAGCAGCTTCAGACAGTCCACAGATACGCAGTATTTT.

V and J are TRBV20-1 and TRBJ1-6; D is ambiguous. Germline values: CDR1 DFQATT, CDR2 SNEGSKA (reference sequence). The V end lost 0 bases, the J end lost 12 bases, and 6 bases lay between the germline ends. The CDR3 is made up of 11 amino acids. CDR3 residues: CSARDRVPLHF. CDR3 DNA: TGCAGTGCTAGAGATCGGGTACCCCTCCACTTT.

This chain connects TRBV19 to TRBJ2-3; D tentatively fits TRBD1 or TRBD2 (5 bases each). Looked up from germline, CDR1 is LNHDA and CDR2 is SQIVND (reference sequence). This CDR3 is 13 amino acids long. V was pared by 5 bases and J by 6 bases, with 12 bases between. In DNA form, the CDR3 reads TGTGCCAGTAGTTGGGACCTTGTCGATACGCAGTATTTT. Translation: CASSWDLVDTQYF.

About this clone: At one of its ends the junction is not consistent with the germline gene, which may arise from a read error. CDR3 coding DNA: TGTGCCGGGGGTAGGGGTGGGGCCTTCTTC. Its translation is CAGGRGGAFF. This rearrangement joins TRBV30 to TRBJ1-2; D possibly corresponds to TRBD1 (5 bases). Germline V gene lookup returns CDR1 GTSNPN and CDR2 SVGIG (reference sequence). The CDR3 has 10 residues.

The rearrangement links TRBV12-5 to TRBJ2-2; possible D gene TRBD1, 6 bases. Per the germline V gene, CDR1 is LGHNT and CDR2 is FRNRAP. V lost 2 bases and J lost 4, with 11 bases in between. This CDR3 spans 15 amino acids. The CDR3 reads CASGLPGASTGELFF. The CDR3 DNA reads as TGTGCTAGTGGTTTGCCAGGGGCGAGCACCGGGGAGCTGTTTTTT.

The chain joins TRBV5-1 to TRBJ2-1; TRBD1 is a possible D gene (6 bases). The CDR3 is 14 amino acids. The germline CDR1 and CDR2 sequences are SGHRS and YFSETQ. The V end was cut by 7 bases, the J end by 3 bases, with 14 bases between. CDR3 nucleotides: TGCGCCAGCTCCGAAGGGGGAAACTACAATGAGCAGTTCTTC. Translation gives CASSEGGNYNEQFF. The whole variable domain, remainder taken from reference TRBV5-1 and TRBJ2-1, is KAGVTQTPRYLIKTRGQQVTLSCSPISGHRSVSWYQQTPGQGLQFLFEYFSETQRNKGNFPGRFSGRQFSNSRSEMNVSTLELGDSALYLCASSEGGNYNEQFFGPGTRLTVL.

The chain couples TRBV28 to TRBJ2-5; possible D gene TRBD1, 5 bases. V was cut by 3 bases and J by 4 bases, with 15 bases left in between. The germline gives CDR1 MDHEN, CDR2 SYDVKM. CDR3 length: 15 residues. The chain's CDR3 is CASSFLGAAGETQYF. CDR3 sequence (DNA): TGTGCCAGCAGTTTCCTTGGGGCCGCTGGAGAGACCCAGTACTTC.

This rearrangement joins TRBV5-1 to TRBJ2-5, with a possible D match to TRBD1 (5 bases). The V end lost 1 base, the J end lost 4 bases, and 5 bases lay between the germline ends. The germline gives CDR1 SGHRS, CDR2 YFSETQ. The CDR3 runs to 12 residues. The CDR3 reads CASSLTGETQYF. CDR3 coding DNA: TGCGCCAGCAGCTTGACAGGAGAGACCCAGTACTTC.

The chain has TRBV2 and TRBJ2-7; D may be TRBD1 (6 bases). The CDR3 is made up of 12 amino acids. Germline V gene data show CDR1 as SNHLY and CDR2 as FYNNEI. V was shortened by 9 bases and J by 3 bases, with 12 bases between the two germline ends. In nucleotides, the CDR3 is TGTGCCAGTCAAGGACAGAGCTACGAGCAGTACTTC. Its translation is CASQGQSYEQYF. Full variable domain (rest looked up from reference TRBV2 and TRBJ2-7): EPEVTQTPSHQVTQMGQEVILRCVPISNHLYFYWYRQILGQKVEFLVSFYNNEISEKSEIFDDQFSVERPDGSNFTLKIRSTKLEDSAMYFCASQGQSYEQYFGPGTRLTVT.

This sequence joins TRBV7-2 and TRBJ2-1, with D unclear. There are 13 residues in the CDR3. Germline V gives CDR1 SGHTA, CDR2 FQGNSA. Trimming took 5 bases from V and 9 from J, leaving 14 bases between them. The CDR3 sequence: CASSRALATEQFF. As DNA, the CDR3 is TGTGCCAGCAGCCGTGCCCTCGCAACTGAGCAGTTCTTC.

The rearrangement uses TRBV4-1 and TRBJ1-5; no clear D. The CDR3 runs 15 residues. Trimming took 0 bases from V and 4 from J, leaving 10 bases between them. Per the germline V gene, CDR1 is MGHRA and CDR2 is YSYEKL. The DNA of the CDR3 is TGCGCCAGCAGCCAAGATGGGGAATCAAATCAGCCCCAGCATTTT. Amino acid sequence: CASSQDGESNQPQHF.

The genes are TRBV5-1 and TRBJ1-3; D not resolved. The germline V gene encodes CDR1 SGHRS and CDR2 YFSETQ. The CDR3 spans 15 residues. V lost 0 bases and J 1 base, leaving 8 bases between the germline ends. CDR3 coding DNA: TGCGCCAGCAGCTTGGTTCCGGGGTCTGGAAACACCATATATTTT. Translating it yields CASSLVPGSGNTIYF.

This chain connects TRBV29-1 to TRBJ1-6; 8 bases are shared with TRBD1. The CDR3 sequence is 16 residues long. CDR1 SQVTM and CDR2 ANQGSEA come from the germline V gene. The V gene end was trimmed by 6 bases and the J gene end by 7 bases; junction bases not matched to a gene: 14. The DNA for the CDR3 is TGCAGCGTCGCGGGGGACTACAGGGGGAGGAATTCACCCCTCCACTTT. Translation: CSVAGDYRGRNSPLHF.

This sequence joins TRBV18 and TRBJ1-1, with TRBD1 matching 10 bases. V shed 3 bases and J 6 bases; nucleotides not matched to a gene: 4. The CDR3 extends over 14 amino acids. Germline CDR1 is KGHSH and CDR2 is LQKENI. DNA for the CDR3: TGTGCCAGCTCACCTTTGGGGACAGGGGCTGAAGCTTTCTTT. Translated, it gives CASSPLGTGAEAFF.

This sequence joins TRBV30 and TRBJ1-1; weak D call: TRBD1 (6 bases). Germline V CDR1 and CDR2: GTSNPN, SVGIG (reference sequence). V was cut by 3 bases and J by 1 base, with 18 bases left in between. The CDR3 spans 16 residues. The CDR3 DNA is TGTGCCTGGAGGGAAACAGGGCGGGGGGAGAACACTGAAGCTTTCTTT. This gives the protein CAWRETGRGENTEAFF.

The chain is built from TRBV6-6 and TRBJ1-4, with D unclear. V shed 8 bases and J shed 0 bases, with 4 bases lying between them. From germline, CDR1 is MNHNY and CDR2 SVGAGI (reference sequence). CDR3 length: 12 residues. The CDR3 protein is CASRSTNEKLFF. The CDR3 DNA reads as TGTGCCAGCCGATCAACTAATGAAAAACTGTTTTTT.